These T cell receptor beta chains were read from a single sample in a study of OX40 agonist ivuxolimab in advanced cancers. Repertoires were generated with immunoSEQ multiplex PCR, while TCRdb's copy carries only in-frame clones and drops some. The sample lists more than 50,000 clones; 80% to 90% were seen once. Material: CD4+ or CD8+ T cells sorted from blood, obtained in a trial of the OX40 agonist ivuxolimab. These TCRs come from an adult with an advanced solid tumor such as melanoma, head and neck, liver or kidney cancer. Both conserved end residues are part of each CDR3. A D gene is named only where the DNA matches it firmly. For some rows the clone size is stated as once, few or many, or as a class when expanded; others skip it.

abundance	v_gene	d_gene	j_gene	CDR3aa	CDR3nt
once	TRBV6-5	-	TRBJ2-7	CASSRQRSSYEQYF	TGTGCCAGCAGCCGACAGAGAAGCTCCTACGAGCAGTACTTC
-	TRBV13	TRBD1	TRBJ1-1	CASSPGQGQNTEAFF	TGTGCCAGCAGCCCCGGACAGGGGCAGAACACTGAAGCTTTCTTT
-	TRBV29-1	-	TRBJ2-7	CSVAPRTEGEQYF	TGCAGCGTTGCGCCCAGGACGGAGGGCGAGCAGTACTTC
-	TRBV18	-	TRBJ1-4	CASSPRVNNEKLFF	TGTGCCAGCTCACCACGGGTGAATAATGAAAAACTGTTTTTT
-	TRBV6-5	-	TRBJ1-5	CASSYVAEYSNQPQHF	TGTGCCAGCAGTTACGTGGCAGAGTATAGCAATCAGCCCCAGCATTTT
few	TRBV7-2	TRBD2	TRBJ2-2	CASTPSGGPQSGELFF	TGTGCCAGCACCCCTAGCGGGGGGCCCCAGTCCGGGGAGCTGTTTTTT
-	TRBV19	TRBD2	TRBJ2-2	CASSIAGGRAGTGELFF	TGTGCCAGTAGTATAGCAGGCGGGAGGGCCGGCACCGGGGAGCTGTTTTTT
-	TRBV28	-	TRBJ2-1	CASISQGGPYEQFF	TGTGCCAGCATCTCGCAGGGGGGGCCGTATGAGCAGTTCTTC
-	TRBV29-1	-	TRBJ2-5	CSVESLGRREKVQETQYF	TGCAGCGTTGAAAGCCTTGGTAGGCGTGAGAAAGTTCAAGAGACCCAGTACTTC
-	TRBV19	TRBD2	TRBJ2-1	CASIGGPGLAGRSYNEQFF	TGTGCCAGTATCGGGGGACCGGGACTAGCGGGACGCTCCTACAATGAGCAGTTCTTC
-	TRBV6-5	TRBD2	TRBJ2-5	CASSYGTRSETQYF	TGTGCCAGCAGTTACGGGACTAGATCTGAGACCCAGTACTTC
-	TRBV7-7	-	TRBJ1-6	CASSPPGRMCNSPLHF	TGTGCCAGCAGCCCCCCAGGACGGATGTGTAATTCACCCCTCCACTTT
-	TRBV29-1	TRBD1	TRBJ1-4	CSVGLGQGGEKLFF	TGCAGCGTTGGTCTGGGACAGGGGGGTGAAAAACTGTTTTTT
-	TRBV4-3	-	TRBJ2-1	CASSQEGEQFF	TGCGCCAGCAGCCAAGAAGGTGAGCAGTTCTTC
-	TRBV4-3	TRBD1	TRBJ1-4	CASSNRQGATNEKLFF	TGCGCCAGCAGCAACCGACAGGGGGCAACTAATGAAAAACTGTTTTTT
-	TRBV5-6	-	TRBJ2-1	CASSLVAALNEQFF	TGTGCCAGCAGCTTGGTAGCGGCTCTCAATGAGCAGTTCTTC
-	TRBV10-2	TRBD1	TRBJ2-3	CASKFRTGWTDTQYF	TGCGCCAGCAAATTCAGGACAGGGTGGACAGATACGCAGTATTTT
-	TRBV30	TRBD1	TRBJ1-6	CAWRVPGQGNSPLHF	TGTGCCTGGAGGGTACCGGGACAGGGAAATTCACCCCTCCACTTT
-	TRBV12-5	-	TRBJ2-4	CASDPQSPSKNIQYF	TGTGCTAGTGACCCCCAAAGTCCCTCTAAAAACATTCAGTACTTC
-	TRBV2	TRBD1	TRBJ2-3	CASRGDRSTDTQYF	TGTGCCAGCAGAGGGGACAGAAGCACAGATACGCAGTATTTT
few	TRBV6-1	-	TRBJ2-7	CASRGDGGAHYEQYF	TGTGCCAGCAGGGGGGATGGGGGCGCTCACTACGAGCAGTACTTC
-	TRBV7-2	-	TRBJ2-5	CASSPARAGTQYF	TGTGCCAGCAGCCCAGCCCGGGCGGGGACCCAGTACTTC
-	TRBV14	-	TRBJ2-3	CASSQVRDTQYF	TGTGCCAGCAGCCAAGTTCGGGATACGCAGTATTTT
-	TRBV2	TRBD2	TRBJ2-7	CASNVGTSGRMEYF	TGTGCCAGCAATGTCGGGACTAGCGGTCGCATGGAGTACTTC
-	TRBV5-1	-	TRBJ2-5	CASSSAGKETQYF	TGCGCCAGCAGCTCGGCCGGCAAAGAGACCCAGTACTTC
-	TRBV9	-	TRBJ1-4	CASSVGVQNEKLFF	TGTGCCAGCAGCGTCGGGGTGCAGAATGAAAAACTGTTTTTT
-	TRBV6-5	-	TRBJ1-1	CASSYEGVTEAFF	TGTGCCAGCAGTTACGAGGGGGTCACTGAAGCTTTCTTT
-	TRBV2	TRBD1	TRBJ1-2	CASSATRDRGKSNYGYTF	TGTGCCAGCAGTGCAACACGGGACAGGGGGAAGTCTAACTATGGCTACACCTTC
-	TRBV14	-	TRBJ1-3	CASSRITRNTIYF	TGTGCCAGCAGCCGAATTACAAGAAACACCATATATTTT
-	TRBV9	TRBD2	TRBJ2-1	CASNLRLAGTYNEQFF	TGTGCCAGCAACCTAAGACTAGCGGGAACCTACAATGAGCAGTTCTTC
-	TRBV7-2	-	TRBJ2-1	CASSLNTGWPFF	TGTGCCAGCAGCTTAAACACAGGGTGGCCGTTCTTC
-	TRBV10-3	-	TRBJ1-2	CAISEGSWGYTF	TGTGCCATCAGTGAAGGATCATGGGGCTACACCTTC
few	TRBV6-1	-	TRBJ1-5	CASSEVTGYQPQHF	TGTGCCAGCAGTGAAGTAACAGGTTATCAGCCCCAGCATTTT
-	TRBV2	TRBD1	TRBJ2-7	CASRLGTAVSYEQYF	TGTGCCAGCAGACTCGGGACAGCCGTCTCCTACGAGCAGTACTTC
-	TRBV13	-	TRBJ1-1	CASSLFGTGPNTEAFF	TGTGCCAGCAGCTTATTCGGAACAGGGCCGAACACTGAAGCTTTCTTT
-	TRBV7-3	-	TRBJ2-3	CASSLNLPTDTQYF	TGTGCCAGCAGCTTAAATCTACCCACAGATACGCAGTATTTT
-	TRBV10-3	-	TRBJ2-3	CAISALEIKDTQYF	TGTGCCATCAGTGCCCTAGAGATAAAGGATACGCAGTATTTT
-	TRBV10-3	-	TRBJ1-2	CAISEIGGANYGYTF	TGTGCCATCAGTGAGATCGGAGGAGCAAACTATGGCTACACCTTC
-	TRBV4-3	TRBD2	TRBJ2-7	CASSQGHGTSGSSYEQYF	TGCGCCAGCAGCCAAGGGCACGGGACTAGCGGGAGCTCCTACGAGCAGTACTTC
-	TRBV19	-	TRBJ1-3	CASTLPQSSGNTIYF	TGTGCCAGTACCCTCCCACAGAGCTCTGGAAACACCATATATTTT
-	TRBV7-3	-	TRBJ2-3	CASSSPGRADTQYF	TGTGCCAGCAGCTCCCCGGGCCGGGCAGATACGCAGTATTTT
-	TRBV7-2	TRBD1	TRBJ1-1	CASSTLQGSEAFF	TGTGCCAGCAGCACACTACAGGGGTCTGAAGCTTTCTTT
once	TRBV29-1	TRBD2	TRBJ2-3	CSVESTSGVDDTQYF	TGCAGCGTTGAATCGACTAGCGGGGTGGATGATACGCAGTATTTT
-	TRBV28	TRBD1	TRBJ2-4	CASSPPGTGKNIQYF	TGTGCCAGCAGTCCTCCCGGGACAGGAAAAAACATTCAGTACTTC
-	TRBV1	-	TRBJ2-4	CTSSHLCWGRATKNIQYF	TGCACCAGCAGCCACCTATGCTGGGGGAGGGCTACCAAAAACATTCAGTACTTC
-	TRBV5-1	TRBD2	TRBJ2-7	CPKGEGFYEQYF	TGCCCGAAAGGGGAGGGGTTTTACGAGCAGTACTTC
-	TRBV30	-	TRBJ1-4	CAWSDGVSNEKLFF	TGTGCCTGGAGTGACGGGGTGTCTAATGAAAAACTGTTTTTT
few	TRBV14	-	TRBJ2-1	CASSLIAAKINEQFF	TGTGCCAGCAGCCTTATAGCGGCGAAGATCAATGAGCAGTTCTTC
-	TRBV27	-	TRBJ2-7	CASRTASSYEQYF	TGTGCCAGCCGGACGGCTAGCTCCTACGAGCAGTACTTC
-	TRBV9	-	TRBJ2-2	CASSVAQGLSNTGELFF	TGTGCCAGCAGCGTAGCGCAGGGACTCTCGAACACCGGGGAGCTGTTTTTT
-	TRBV6-5	-	TRBJ1-4	CASSRVWSHEKLFF	TGTGCCAGCAGTCGGGTTTGGAGTCATGAAAAACTGTTTTTT
-	TRBV18	-	TRBJ2-5	CASSPLGAGVVQETQYF	TGTGCCAGCTCACCACTGGGGGCGGGAGTCGTACAAGAGACCCAGTACTTC
once	TRBV30	-	TRBJ1-2	CAWRGEGLWGYTF	TGTGCCTGGAGGGGGGAGGGTTTATGGGGCTACACCTTC
-	TRBV7-2	TRBD1	TRBJ2-2	CASSAEGQGVVGELFF	TGTGCCAGCAGCGCAGAAGGACAGGGGGTTGTCGGGGAGCTGTTTTTT
once	TRBV6-5	-	TRBJ2-5	CASSRFRGTQYF	TGTGCCAGCAGTCGTTTCCGGGGGACCCAGTACTTC